Shown below are 30 T cell receptor beta chains from a single sample sequenced in a study of cytomegalovirus exposure and HLA in healthy donors. The PCR made use of 60 Vbeta and 13 Jbeta primers. Clones were read by immunoSEQ multiplex PCR, and TCRdb kept only the in-frame ones, dropping some. The sample carries 120,000 or so clones, about four fifths recorded once. The material sequenced was PBMCs. The source is a man between 18 and 35 years old in good health and CMV-seronegative.

The chain carries TRBV18 and TRBJ1-5, with D possibly TRBD1 on 5 matching bases. Germline V gives CDR1 KGHSH, CDR2 LQKENI. The V end lost 3 bases, the J end lost 3 bases, and 15 bases lay between the germline ends. This CDR3 comprises 16 residues. The DNA for the CDR3 is TGTGCCAGCTCACCCCTATCAGGGCGGGACAATCAGCCCCAGCATTTT. It specifies CASSPLSGRDNQPQHF.

The chain joins TRBV5-4 to TRBJ2-7, with a tentative D call TRBD1 (6 bases). Germline V gene data show CDR1 as SGHNT and CDR2 as YYREEE (reference sequence). The CDR3 runs 15 residues. Trimming took 5 bases from V and 5 from J, leaving 20 bases between them. The CDR3: CASSPLRTDHDEQYF. The DNA for the CDR3 is TGTGCCAGCAGTCCTCTTCGGACAGACCACGACGAGCAGTACTTC.

This clone was detected only a few times. This rearrangement joins TRBV27 to TRBJ1-1; D is possibly TRBD1 (5 bases). CDR3 size: 13 residues. Germline CDR1 MNHEY, CDR2 SMNVEV (reference sequence). The V end lost 9 bases, the J end lost 0 bases, and 11 bases lay between the germline ends. In nucleotides, the CDR3 is TGTGCCAGTACAGGACCCATGAACACTGAAGCTTTCTTT. The encoded protein is CASTGPMNTEAFF.

This clone has more than one count but fewer than ten. The chain links TRBV4-2 to TRBJ1-2, with 11 bases fitting TRBD1. CDR1 and CDR2 from the germline V gene are LGHNA and YNFKEQ. The V segment lost 3 bases and the J segment 3 bases; nucleotides outside the gene matches: 3. There are 15 residues in the CDR3. In DNA, the CDR3 is TGTGCCAGCAGCCATCCGGGACAGGGGGACTATGGCTACACCTTC. Its translation is CASSHPGQGDYGYTF.

The J gene is TRBJ2-5, the V gene TRBV19; the D gene is possibly TRBD2 (6 bases). Germline CDR1 reads LNHDA; CDR2 reads SQIVND (reference sequence). The V gene lost 1 base and the J gene lost 4 bases, with 7 bases spanning the gap. The CDR3 runs to 13 residues. The CDR3 region is CASSIASAETQYF. The CDR3 DNA follows: TGTGCCAGTAGTATAGCTAGCGCAGAGACCCAGTACTTC.

V and J are TRBV5-6 and TRBJ2-7, with 9 bases that match TRBD2. Germline V gene data show CDR1 as SGHDT and CDR2 as YYEEEE. With 0 bases clipped from V and 2 bases from J, the junction kept 9 bases outside the gene matches. This CDR3 has 17 residues. The CDR3: CASSLVRGSGGTYEQYF. The CDR3 DNA sequence: TGTGCCAGCAGCTTGGTGAGGGGTAGCGGGGGTACCTACGAGCAGTACTTC.

The V and J genes are TRBV7-6 and TRBJ2-1, with 8 bases identical to TRBD2. CDR1 and CDR2 (germline): SGHVS, FNYEAQ. The V and J ends lost 2 bases and 6 bases, in that order; junction bases with no gene match: 6. The CDR3 totals 15 residues. The CDR3 sequence is CASSLTGGTTNEQFF. The CDR3 nucleotides read TGTGCCAGCAGCTTAACGGGGGGGACCACCAATGAGCAGTTCTTC.

Comment on this clone: The germline gene is not matched at one end of the junction; a read error may be the cause. In the same sample, other DNA sequences code for this CDR3. The rearrangement joins TRBV19 to TRBJ2-7, with D tentatively TRBD2 (6 bases). The CDR3 length is 12 residues. Germline CDR1 is LNHDA and CDR2 is SQIVND (reference sequence). This CDR3 reads CATGTQAYEQYF. The CDR3, as DNA: TGTGCCACCGGGACTCAAGCCTACGAACAGTACTTC.

The chain couples TRBV7-9 to TRBJ2-3, with a possible D match to TRBD2 (5 bases). The germline V gene encodes CDR1 SEHNR and CDR2 FQNEAQ (reference sequence). This CDR3 comprises 13 residues. Trimming removed 7 bases from V and 4 bases from J, with 12 bases in between. This chain's CDR3 is CASTGSWADTQYF. The CDR3 DNA reads as TGTGCCAGCACGGGAAGTTGGGCAGATACGCAGTATTTT.

V and J are TRBV9 and TRBJ2-7, with D uncertain. The CDR3 spans 12 residues. Germline V lookup: CDR1 SGDLS, CDR2 YYNGEE. V lost 0 bases to trimming and J lost 5 bases, with 6 bases between them. The CDR3 sequence is CASSVDDNEQYF. The CDR3 coding sequence is TGTGCCAGCAGCGTAGATGACAACGAGCAGTACTTC. Drawing the rest from reference TRBV9 and TRBJ2-7, the complete variable domain is DSGVTQTPKHLITATGQRVTLRCSPRSGDLSVYWYQQSLDQGLQFLIQYYNGEERAKGNILERFSAQQFPDLHSELNLSSLELGDSALYFCASSVDDNEQYFGPGTRLTVT.

The rearrangement uses TRBV7-9 and TRBJ2-7, with 7 bases aligning to TRBD2. Germline V lookup: CDR1 SEHNR, CDR2 FQNEAQ (reference sequence). Trimming at V came to 8 bases and at J to 7 bases, leaving 11 bases not matched to a gene. This CDR3 is 13 amino acids long. The CDR3 DNA reads as TGTGCCAGCGCCTTCGGGGGGATGGGGGAGCAGTACTTC. Amino acid sequence: CASAFGGMGEQYF.

The gene calls are TRBV5-5 and TRBJ1-6; D not certain. Trimming removed 0 bases from V and 11 bases from J, with 9 bases in between. Germline assignment: CDR1 SGHKS and CDR2 YYEKEE (reference sequence). The CDR3 has 13 residues. The CDR3 here is CASSLDVLAPLHF. For the CDR3, the DNA is TGTGCCAGCAGCTTGGACGTTCTAGCACCCCTCCACTTT.

The chain combines TRBV19 with TRBJ1-6; 8 bases are a match to TRBD1. The V segment lost 9 bases and the J segment 7 bases; nucleotides outside the gene matches: 8. The germline V gene has CDR1 LNHDA and CDR2 SQIVND (reference sequence). The CDR3 is made up of 14 amino acids. CDR3 sequence reads: CASQPTGDNSPLHF. In DNA, the CDR3 is TGTGCCAGCCAACCGACAGGGGACAATTCACCCCTCCACTTT.

The chain carries TRBV11-2 and TRBJ1-2, with D possibly being TRBD1 (5 bases). The V and J ends lost 5 bases and 8 bases respectively, with 15 bases between them. The CDR3 is made up of 13 amino acids. Per the germline V gene, CDR1 is SGHAT and CDR2 is FQNNGV. The CDR3 spells CASSPAGLEGYTF. In nucleotides, the CDR3 is TGTGCCAGCAGCCCCGCGGGGCTCGAGGGCTACACCTTC. The full variable domain, rest sourced from reference TRBV11-2 and TRBJ1-2, is EAGVAQSPRYKIIEKRQSVAFWCNPISGHATLYWYQQILGQGPKLLIQFQNNGVVDDSQLPKDRFSAERLKGVDSTLKIQPAKLEDSAVYLCASSPAGLEGYTFGSGTRLTVV.

The chain joins TRBV4-2 to TRBJ2-7; TRBD2 matches 8 bases. The J segment lost 0 bases and the V segment lost 1 base, leaving 2 bases of the junction unmatched. Germline V gene lookup returns CDR1 LGHNA and CDR2 YNFKEQ. The CDR3 is made up of 15 amino acids. CDR3 bases: TGTGCCAGCAGCCAAGTCGGGGGGGCCTCCTACGAGCAGTACTTC. Protein sequence: CASSQVGGASYEQYF.

The V call is TRBV18, the J call TRBJ1-3; possibly TRBD1 for D (6 bases). CDR1 and CDR2 from the germline V gene are KGHSH and LQKENI. The CDR3 loop spans 15 amino acids. Trimming removed 6 bases from V and 0 bases from J, with 12 bases in between. CDR3 bases: TGTGCCAGCTCCCAGGGACACCTCTCTGGAAACACCATATATTTT. This sequence encodes CASSQGHLSGNTIYF.

The V gene is TRBV6-5, the J gene TRBJ1-1; 7 nucleotides line up with TRBD1. Germline CDR1 MNHEY, CDR2 SVGAGI. The V gene end was trimmed by 7 bases and the J gene end by 5 bases; junction bases not matched to a gene: 10. The CDR3 is made up of 14 amino acids. The CDR3 is CASTDGAGGTEAFF. CDR3 coding DNA: TGTGCCAGCACCGACGGGGCAGGGGGAACTGAAGCTTTCTTT.

This clone was seen a few times. This chain uses TRBV6-6 with TRBJ1-4; 8 bases agree with TRBD1. This CDR3 is built from 15 residues. Trimming removed 6 bases from V and 2 bases from J; junction bases left unmatched: 5. Per the germline V gene, CDR1 is MNHNY and CDR2 is SVGAGI (reference sequence). The chain's CDR3 is CASRDQGATNEKLFF. The CDR3, as DNA: TGTGCCAGCAGGGACCAGGGGGCGACTAATGAAAAACTGTTTTTT.

J is TRBJ2-5 and V is TRBV9, with 7 bases fitting TRBD1. The J call may be wrong; the DNA end is better matched by TRBJ2-7. The CDR3 runs to 14 residues. Germline CDR1 is SGDLS and CDR2 is YYNGEE. In DNA, the CDR3 is TGTGCCAGCAGCGTAGGGACAGGATGGTACGAGCAGTACTTC. This translates into CASSVGTGWYEQYF.

The chain couples TRBV6-5 to TRBJ1-4; D not resolved. From germline, CDR1 is MNHEY and CDR2 SVGAGI. The ends were cut back, 5 bases at V and 7 bases at J, with 14 bases in the middle. This CDR3 spans 14 amino acids. CDR3 region: CASSDDGAGEKLFF. CDR3 nucleotides: TGTGCCAGCAGTGACGACGGTGCAGGTGAAAAACTGTTTTTT.

This clone was detected only a few times. V is TRBV9 and J is TRBJ1-2; TRBD1 aligns across 11 bases. Germline CDR1 reads SGDLS; CDR2 reads YYNGEE. The CDR3 sequence is 16 residues long. With V trimmed by 0 bases and J by 4 bases, 5 bases remained unmatched. Here the CDR3 DNA reads TGTGCCAGCAGCGTAGACCCGGACAGGGGGCCCTATGGCTACACCTTC. It specifies CASSVDPDRGPYGYTF.

This sequence joins TRBV15 and TRBJ1-5, with a weak D call TRBD1 (5 bases). The CDR3 has 15 amino acids. The V end lost 9 bases, the J end lost 7 bases, and 22 bases lay between the germline ends. Germline CDR1 LNHNV, CDR2 YYDKDF (reference sequence). The CDR3 sequence: CATSIPGRVDQPQHF. CDR3 nucleotide sequence: TGTGCCACGTCAATTCCAGGGAGGGTAGACCAGCCCCAGCATTTT.

This chain uses TRBV15 with TRBJ2-5; possible D gene TRBD1, 6 bases. The CDR3 totals 13 residues. Germline CDR1 is LNHNV and CDR2 is YYDKDF (reference sequence). V shed 7 bases and J shed 2 bases, with 11 bases lying between them. The CDR3 is CATMIGQQETQYF. CDR3 bases: TGTGCCACCATGATCGGACAGCAAGAGACCCAGTACTTC.

The table lists this clone with a count of one. The V call is TRBV7-3, the J call TRBJ2-2, with 8 bases lining up with TRBD2. V gave up 3 bases and J gave up 7 bases; unmatched junction bases: 10. The CDR3 loop spans 16 amino acids. CDR1 SGHTA and CDR2 FQGTGA come from the germline V gene. CDR3 in amino acids: CASSLTGGQNNGELFF. Here the CDR3 DNA reads TGTGCCAGCAGCTTGACGGGGGGGCAGAATAACGGGGAGCTGTTTTTT.

This clone was counted once. V is TRBV10-3 and J is TRBJ2-3; 8 nucleotides match TRBD2. Trimming removed 7 bases from V and 3 bases from J; junction bases left unmatched: 6. Germline V gene lookup returns CDR1 ENHRY and CDR2 SYGVKD. The CDR3 has 14 residues. The CDR3: CAITRGGRTDTQYF. CDR3 coding DNA: TGTGCCATCACCCGGGGGGGCAGGACAGATACGCAGTATTTT.

This clone was seen a single time. The chain couples TRBV10-2 to TRBJ2-7; D gene ambiguous. This CDR3 is 14 amino acids long. The V gene's germline CDR1 is WSHSY and CDR2 SAAADI. Trimming took off 2 bases at V and 0 bases at J, with 8 bases between the two ends. For the CDR3, the DNA is TGCGCCAGCAGTGAGACAGCTTTCTCCTACGAGCAGTACTTC. It yields the protein CASSETAFSYEQYF.

This clone was observed once. V usage is TRBV5-5 and J usage is TRBJ2-7; no firm D call. This CDR3 region has 14 residues. Germline V CDR1 and CDR2: SGHKS, YYEKEE (reference sequence). Trimming took off 0 bases at V and 1 base at J, with 8 bases between the two ends. CDR3 loop: CASSLVGRSYEQYF. DNA for the CDR3: TGTGCCAGCAGCTTGGTCGGCAGGTCCTACGAGCAGTACTTC.

The V gene is TRBV19, the J gene TRBJ2-2; 7 bases map to TRBD1. V lost 3 bases and J lost 6; bases outside the gene matches: 4. The CDR3 loop spans 14 amino acids. The V gene's germline CDR1 is LNHDA and CDR2 SQIVND (reference sequence). CDR3 sequence: CASSMLGQAGELFF. The CDR3 bases are TGTGCCAGTAGTATGCTCGGACAGGCCGGGGAGCTGTTTTTT.

The rearrangement joins TRBV7-9 to TRBJ2-5, with a tentative D call TRBD2 (6 bases). The CDR3 totals 16 residues. Trimming left V 4 bases short and J 2 bases short, with 17 bases between. Germline V gene sequence: CDR1 SEHNR, CDR2 FQNEAQ (reference sequence). CDR3 region: CASSSPRKGRQETQYF. The CDR3 DNA is TGTGCCAGCAGCTCCCCCCGTAAGGGGAGGCAAGAGACCCAGTACTTC.

J is TRBJ1-1 and V is TRBV23-1; D ambiguous. TRBV23-1 is flagged as an ORF with uncertain function. Trimming shortened V by 0 bases and J by 1 base, and 12 bases separated the two germline ends. The CDR3 totals 16 residues. The CDR3 nucleotides are TGCGCCAGCAGTCAATCGTCGGGAGAGGAGAACACTGAAGCTTTCTTT. This gives the protein CASSQSSGEENTEAFF.